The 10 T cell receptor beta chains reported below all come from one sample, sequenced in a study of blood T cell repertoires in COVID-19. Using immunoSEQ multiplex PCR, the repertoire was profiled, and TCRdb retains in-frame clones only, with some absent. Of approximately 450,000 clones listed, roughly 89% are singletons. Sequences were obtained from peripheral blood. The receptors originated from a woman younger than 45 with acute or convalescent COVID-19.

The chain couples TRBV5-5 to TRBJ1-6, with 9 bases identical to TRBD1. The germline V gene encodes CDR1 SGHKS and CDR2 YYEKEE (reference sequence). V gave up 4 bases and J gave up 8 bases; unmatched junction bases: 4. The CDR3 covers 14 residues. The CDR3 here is CASSGGQGYSPLHF. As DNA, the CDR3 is TGTGCCAGCAGCGGGGGACAGGGATATTCACCCCTCCACTTT.

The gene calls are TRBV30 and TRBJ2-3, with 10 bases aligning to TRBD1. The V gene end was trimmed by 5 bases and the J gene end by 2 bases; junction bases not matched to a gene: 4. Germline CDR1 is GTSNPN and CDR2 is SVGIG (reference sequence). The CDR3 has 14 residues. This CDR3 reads CAWFDRGLTDTQYF. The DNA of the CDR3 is TGTGCCTGGTTCGACAGGGGGCTCACAGATACGCAGTATTTT.

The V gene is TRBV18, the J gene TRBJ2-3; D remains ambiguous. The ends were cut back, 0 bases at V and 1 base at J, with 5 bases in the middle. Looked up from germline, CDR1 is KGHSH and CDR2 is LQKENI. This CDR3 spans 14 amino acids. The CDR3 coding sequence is TGTGCCAGCTCACCACCGGCTCGCACAGATACGCAGTATTTT. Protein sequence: CASSPPARTDTQYF.

The CDR3 sequence: CASSVTGGNTGELFF. CDR3 nucleotides: TGTGCCAGCAGCGTAACGGGGGGGAACACCGGGGAGCTGTTTTTT. J is TRBJ2-2 and V is TRBV9; 7 nucleotides agree with TRBD2. The CDR3 is 15 amino acids. Germline-derived CDR1 and CDR2 are SGDLS and YYNGEE. J lost 1 base, V lost 1 base, and 1 base had no gene match.

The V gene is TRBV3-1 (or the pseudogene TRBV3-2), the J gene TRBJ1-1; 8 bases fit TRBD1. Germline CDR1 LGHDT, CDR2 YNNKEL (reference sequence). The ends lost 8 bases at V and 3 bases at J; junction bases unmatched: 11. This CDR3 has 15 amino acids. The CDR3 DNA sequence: TGTGCCAGCGTTAAAGAGACAGGGGTTCACACTGAAGCTTTCTTT. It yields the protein CASVKETGVHTEAFF.

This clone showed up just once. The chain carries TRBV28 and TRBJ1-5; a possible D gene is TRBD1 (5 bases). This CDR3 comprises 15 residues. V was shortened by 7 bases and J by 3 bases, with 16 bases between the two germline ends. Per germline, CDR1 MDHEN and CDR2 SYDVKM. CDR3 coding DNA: TGTGCCAGCATGGAGGGGCAAAGATACAATCAGCCCCAGCATTTT. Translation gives CASMEGQRYNQPQHF.

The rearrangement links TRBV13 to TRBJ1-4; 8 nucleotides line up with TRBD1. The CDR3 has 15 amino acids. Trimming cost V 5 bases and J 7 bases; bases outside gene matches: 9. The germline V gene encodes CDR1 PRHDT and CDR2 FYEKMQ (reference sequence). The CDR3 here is CASSARQGRVEKLFF. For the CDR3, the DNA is TGTGCCAGCAGCGCCAGACAGGGGCGGGTTGAAAAACTGTTTTTT.

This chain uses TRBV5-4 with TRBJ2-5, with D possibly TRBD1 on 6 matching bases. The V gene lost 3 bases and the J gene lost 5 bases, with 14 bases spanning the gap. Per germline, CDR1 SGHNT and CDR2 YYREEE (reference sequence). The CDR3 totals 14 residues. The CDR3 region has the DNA TGTGCCAGCAGCTCGAGGGGGACCCTGGAGACCCAGTACTTC. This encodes CASSSRGTLETQYF.

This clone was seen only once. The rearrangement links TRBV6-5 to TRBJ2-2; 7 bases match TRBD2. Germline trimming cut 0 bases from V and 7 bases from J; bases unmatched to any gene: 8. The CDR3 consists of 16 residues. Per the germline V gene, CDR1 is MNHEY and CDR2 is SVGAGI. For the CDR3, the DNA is TGTGCCAGCAGTTACTCGACCGGGGGGAATAACGGGGAGCTGTTTTTT. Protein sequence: CASSYSTGGNNGELFF.

CDR3 amino acids: CASRTGFTITGELFF. The CDR3 DNA reads as TGTGCCAGCAGGACGGGATTTACTATCACCGGGGAGCTGTTTTTT. This chain joins TRBV6-5 and TRBJ2-2; possible D gene TRBD2, 5 bases. CDR1 is MNHEY and CDR2 is SVGAGI in the germline V gene. V lost 6 bases and J 4 bases, leaving 15 bases between the germline ends. This CDR3 comprises 15 residues.